This is a list of T cell receptor beta chains from one sample in a study of tumor T cells in aggressive B-cell lymphoma. Measured with immunoSEQ multiplex PCR; TCRdb has only the in-frame clones, and not every one. This table holds about 3,000 clones, 82% found once. Sequenced: tumor tissue. These receptors all stem from an adult with diffuse large B cell lymphoma. Both conserved end residues are part of each CDR3. D genes are given only for firm matches. Expanded clones are given a class, and other clones once, few, many or no size at all.

cdr3_nt	cdr3_aa	d_call	clone_size	v_call	j_call
TGCAGCGTTTCTGGCCCGGGGAAATACAATGAGCAGTTCTTC	CSVSGPGKYNEQFF	NA	NA	TRBV29-1	TRBJ2-1
TGTGCCAGCAGCCAGGGAAATGAGCAGTTCTTC	CASSQGNEQFF	NA	few	TRBV7-9	TRBJ2-1
TGTGCCAGCTCACCTTTGGGACAGGGCAATCAGCCCCAGCATTTT	CASSPLGQGNQPQHF	TRBD1	NA	TRBV18	TRBJ1-5
TGTGCCAGCAGCCAAGGACAGAACTCCTACGAGCAGTACTTC	CASSQGQNSYEQYF	NA	NA	TRBV14	TRBJ2-7
TGCGCCAGCAGCCAAGATCGGGGCTACGAGCAGTACTTC	CASSQDRGYEQYF	NA	NA	TRBV4-3	TRBJ2-7
TGCGCCAGCAGCCTCTCTTACGGGGGGGACACTGAAGCTTTCTTT	CASSLSYGGDTEAFF	NA	NA	TRBV4-3	TRBJ1-1
TGTGCCAGCAGCTCCTCTCCGACAGGCTACCCCGAGCAGTACTTC	CASSSSPTGYPEQYF	NA	once	TRBV13	TRBJ2-7
TGCGCCAGCAGCCAAGCGTTTGGGAGCTCCTATAATTCACCCCTCCACTTT	CASSQAFGSSYNSPLHF	NA	NA	TRBV4-3	TRBJ1-6
TGTGCCAGCAGCCCTGACAGGGGGGAAAAACTGTTTTTT	CASSPDRGEKLFF	TRBD1	NA	TRBV2	TRBJ1-4
TGCGCCAGCAGCCGGTCGACAGGGGGCAATTCACCCCTCCACTTT	CASSRSTGGNSPLHF	TRBD1	NA	TRBV4-1	TRBJ1-6
TGTGCCAGCGTGGAGTACACTGAAGCTTTCTTT	CASVEYTEAFF	NA	NA	TRBV2	TRBJ1-1
TGTGCCAGCACGACAGGGCGAGGTTTGTCCCAGCATTTT	CASTTGRGLSQHF	TRBD1	NA	TRBV2	TRBJ1-5
TGCAGTGCACAGACGCCCTCCCAGCAGTTCTTC	CSAQTPSQQFF	NA	NA	TRBV20-1	TRBJ2-1
TGTGCCAGCTCACCGCAACCGGGACTAGCAACCGCTGGGGCCAACGTCCTGACTTTC	CASSPQPGLATAGANVLTF	TRBD2	NA	TRBV18	TRBJ2-6
TGTGCCAGCTCACCCGATGAAAAACTGTTTTTT	CASSPDEKLFF	NA	NA	TRBV18	TRBJ1-4
TGTGCCAGCAGTTGGGGGGGCCGCTCCTATAATTCACCCCTCCACTTT	CASSWGGRSYNSPLHF	NA	NA	TRBV6-5	TRBJ1-6
TGTGCCACCAGCAGAGATCTCCCCGGGGATACCGGGGAGCTGTTTTTT	CATSRDLPGDTGELFF	NA	NA	TRBV15	TRBJ2-2
TGTGCCAGCAAGGGGGGACAGTTCAATCAGCCCCAGCATTTT	CASKGGQFNQPQHF	TRBD1	NA	TRBV27	TRBJ1-5
TGCGCCAGCAGCTTCCGGGAGCTAAGAGGTGATGAGCAGTTCTTC	CASSFRELRGDEQFF	NA	few	TRBV5-1	TRBJ2-1
TGTGCCAGCTCACCAGTGGGTGCGGCGGACACTGAAGCTTTCTTT	CASSPVGAADTEAFF	NA	NA	TRBV18	TRBJ1-1
TGTGCCAGCAGCGTAGGGTTAGATTGGTCCTACGAGCAGTACTTC	CASSVGLDWSYEQYF	NA	NA	TRBV9	TRBJ2-7
TGTGCCTGGCAGAAAACCTACGAGCAGTACTTC	CAWQKTYEQYF	NA	NA	TRBV30	TRBJ2-7
TGTGCCAGCAGTTACTTCGGGTCGACAGATACGCAGTATTTT	CASSYFGSTDTQYF	NA	NA	TRBV6-5	TRBJ2-3
TGTGCCAGCACCAGAGGGCCCTACAATGAGCAGTTCTTC	CASTRGPYNEQFF	NA	NA	TRBV13	TRBJ2-1
TGTGCCACCAGCAGAGAGGAAGCGGGGGGGCCGGAGACCCAGTACTTC	CATSREEAGGPETQYF	TRBD2	NA	TRBV15	TRBJ2-5
TGTGCCAGCAGCTCGGACAGGGGAACAGAGCAGTTCTTC	CASSSDRGTEQFF	TRBD1	NA	TRBV7-8	TRBJ2-1
TGTGCCAGCAGCGTACGGACAGGGGTTGCCGGGGAGCTGTTTTTT	CASSVRTGVAGELFF	TRBD1	NA	TRBV9	TRBJ2-2
TGTGCCAGCTCAACAGGGATACAGGAAAAACTGTTTTTT	CASSTGIQEKLFF	NA	NA	TRBV18	TRBJ1-4
TGTGCCAGCAGCTTCTCCTCTAGCGTACGCACCGGGGAGCTGTTTTTT	CASSFSSSVRTGELFF	NA	NA	TRBV7-9	TRBJ2-2
TGTGCCAGCAGTTTATGGGCTAGCGGGGACACAGATACACAGTATTTT	CASSLWASGDTDTQYF	TRBD2	NA	TRBV28	TRBJ2-3
TGTGCCAGCAGCTCATCAAGCCGAGACAGGAACAATGAGCAGTTCTTC	CASSSSSRDRNNEQFF	NA	NA	TRBV11-3	TRBJ2-1
TGTGCCAGTAGTAGAAGCCAGGGGACGGTTCGCTACAATGAGCAGTTCTTC	CASSRSQGTVRYNEQFF	NA	NA	TRBV19	TRBJ2-1
TGCAGCGTTGACTTTACCCCAGGGATGAACTATGAGCAGTTCTTC	CSVDFTPGMNYEQFF	NA	NA	TRBV29-1	TRBJ2-1
TGCGCCAGCAGCCAAGATGACACTTACTACGAGCAGTACTTC	CASSQDDTYYEQYF	NA	once	TRBV4-1	TRBJ2-7
TGCGCCAGCAGCCAAGATCGGGCCGTTCTAGGGGGCGAGGAATTGAACACTGAAGCTTTCTTT	CASSQDRAVLGGEELNTEAFF	TRBD1	NA	TRBV4-1	TRBJ1-1
TGTGCCAGCAGTAAACCTCGGGCAGGGGTAGAGGAAAAACTGTTTTTT	CASSKPRAGVEEKLFF	NA	few	TRBV25-1	TRBJ1-4
TGCGCCAGCAGCTTGCGGGGGGGCCTTGCAGATACGCAGTATTTT	CASSLRGGLADTQYF	TRBD2	once	TRBV5-1	TRBJ2-3
TGTGCCAGCAGCCGAGAGGACTATAATTCACCCCTCCACTTT	CASSREDYNSPLHF	NA	NA	TRBV11-2	TRBJ1-6
TGCGCCAGCAGCCAAGGACATTCGGAATCACCCCTCCACTTT	CASSQGHSESPLHF	NA	NA	TRBV4-1	TRBJ1-6
TGCAGCGTTGATTCCGGGACAGGGTCATACAATGAGCAGTTCTTC	CSVDSGTGSYNEQFF	TRBD1	few	TRBV29-1	TRBJ2-1
TGTGCCAGCAGGCCGGGGGGCGGAAACACCGGGGAGCTGTTTTTT	CASRPGGGNTGELFF	NA	NA	TRBV6-5	TRBJ2-2
TGCAGCGTTGAAGAGGGGGGGACAGGGGGCCCTAACTATGGCTACACCTTC	CSVEEGGTGGPNYGYTF	TRBD1	NA	TRBV29-1	TRBJ1-2
TGTGCCAGCAGCTTCCGGGAGTCCTACGAGCAGTACTTC	CASSFRESYEQYF	NA	NA	TRBV7-9	TRBJ2-7
NA	CASSALHFGDTQYF	NA	NA	TRBV9	TRBJ2-3
TGTGCCAGCAGGAGACACAGGGAGGGCGGGTACGAGCAGTACTTC	CASRRHREGGYEQYF	NA	few	TRBV6-1	TRBJ2-7
TGTGCCAGCAGCTTAGACGGGTTAGCGAACACCGGGGAGCTGTTTTTT	CASSLDGLANTGELFF	NA	large	TRBV7-2	TRBJ2-2
TGTGCCAGCAGCTCGGGACTAGCGGGAGAGACCCAGTACTTC	CASSSGLAGETQYF	TRBD2	NA	TRBV11-3	TRBJ2-5
TGTGCCAGCAGCGTACTAGAGGAGGACGAGCAGTACTTC	CASSVLEEDEQYF	NA	NA	TRBV11-3	TRBJ2-7
TGTGCCAGCAGCGTAGCCTTGACCGGGGAGCTGTTTTTT	CASSVALTGELFF	NA	NA	TRBV9	TRBJ2-2
TGTGCCAGCAGCGTAGGGGCTAGCGGGGCCAATGAGCAGTTCTTC	CASSVGASGANEQFF	TRBD2	NA	TRBV9	TRBJ2-1